This passage covers 19 T cell receptor beta chains from one sample sequenced in a study of T cells after yellow fever vaccination (dated by TCRdb to 2018 to 2020). Receptor amplification or capture employed 5' RACE. Sequenced using an Illumina NovaSeq 6000. TCRdb ran its own pipeline on the public reads, namely fastp trimming at Q25 and MiXCR clone calling, and kept in-frame beta chains. Every CDR3 protein is listed once, alongside the most common genes and DNA of its rows. The sample table records 250,000 to 400,000 distinct CDR3 sequences; approximately 4% of these occur just once. The ten largest clones represent roughly 24% of the sample. The treatment or condition label corresponds to: live attenuated yellow fever vaccine strain. The source was PBMCs, collected 5 days after the yellow fever booster vaccination. The receptors were sampled from a man aged 18 to 30 who received the YFV17D yellow fever vaccine.

V is TRBV4-1 and J is TRBJ2-2, with 8 bases that match TRBD2. Trimming at V came to 4 bases and at J to 5 bases, leaving 9 bases not matched to a gene. The CDR3 length is 16 residues. Germline assignment: CDR1 MGHRA and CDR2 YSYEKL. The chain's CDR3 is CASSPRMGGGTGELFF. CDR3 nucleotide sequence: TGCGCCAGCAGCCCCAGGATGGGCGGGGGGACCGGGGAGCTGTTTTTT.

This clonotype has ten or more counts. V usage is TRBV7-2 and J usage is TRBJ2-3; a weak D match, TRBD2 (7 bases). The germline V and J ends were trimmed by 8 bases and 0 bases, with 12 bases remaining between them. Germline CDR1 is SGHTA and CDR2 is FQGNSA. This CDR3 is built from 14 residues. CDR3 sequence: CASGRGASTDTQYF. The CDR3 DNA follows: TGTGCCAGCGGCCGGGGGGCCAGCACAGATACGCAGTATTTT.

This clonotype appeared many times. The rearrangement joins TRBV10-3 to TRBJ1-2; D is unresolved. The CDR3 is 16 residues long. Germline loops: CDR1 ENHRY, CDR2 SYGVKD. V gave up 0 bases and J gave up 5 bases, with 16 bases separating them. The CDR3 region has the DNA TGTGCCATCAGTGAGTCGACTCGAGGCTTTTCATATGGCTACACCTTC. This encodes CAISESTRGFSYGYTF.

This clonotype has a handful of counts. J is TRBJ2-7 and V is TRBV10-3; the match to TRBD1 covers 9 bases. CDR1 and CDR2 from the germline V gene are ENHRY and SYGVKD. The CDR3 loop spans 14 amino acids. Trimming cost V 7 bases and J 2 bases; bases outside gene matches: 6. CDR3 protein: CAIKDRGSTYEQYF. The CDR3 bases are TGTGCCATCAAAGACAGGGGGTCTACCTACGAGCAGTACTTC.

This clonotype has a handful of counts. The chain carries TRBV9 and TRBJ2-3, with D uncertain. V lost 0 bases to trimming and J lost 2 bases, with 7 bases between them. Germline values: CDR1 SGDLS, CDR2 YYNGEE. The CDR3 has 14 amino acids. Here the CDR3 reads CASSVVALTDTQYF. CDR3 nucleotides: TGTGCCAGCAGCGTAGTAGCTCTCACAGATACGCAGTATTTT. Looking up the rest from reference TRBV9 and TRBJ2-3 gives the full variable domain: DSGVTQTPKHLITATGQRVTLRCSPRSGDLSVYWYQQSLDQGLQFLIQYYNGEERAKGNILERFSAQQFPDLHSELNLSSLELGDSALYFCASSVVALTDTQYFGPGTRLTVL.

This clonotype was observed many times. The chain combines TRBV4-3 with TRBJ1-2; TRBD1 is a possible D gene (5 bases). Trimming cost V 4 bases and J 8 bases, with 20 bases left between them. Germline assignment: CDR1 LGHNA and CDR2 YSLEER. This CDR3 is 15 amino acids long. This CDR3 is CASSRWVQGVGGYTF. CDR3 sequence (DNA): TGCGCCAGCAGCCGATGGGTTCAGGGCGTGGGGGGCTACACCTTC.

The chain is built from TRBV2 and TRBJ2-7, with TRBD1 as a possible D gene (7 bases). Germline assignment: CDR1 SNHLY and CDR2 FYNNEI. V was pared by 7 bases and J by 3 bases, with 16 bases between. The CDR3 covers 14 residues. CDR3 bases: TGTGCCAGCACCCCGCCAGGGGGGCACTACGAGCAGTACTTC. Encoded protein: CASTPPGGHYEQYF.

This clonotype came up many times. CDR3 sequence (DNA): TGTGCCAGCTCACCGACCGGCTGGGAGACCCAGTACTTC. This sequence encodes CASSPTGWETQYF. This chain connects TRBV18 to TRBJ2-5; D unresolved. V shed 3 bases and J shed 5 bases, with 10 bases lying between them. Per germline, CDR1 KGHSH and CDR2 LQKENI. There are 13 residues in the CDR3.

In its sample, this clonotype was seen a few times. The chain employs TRBV12-5 and TRBJ1-1; tentatively, D is TRBD1 (5 bases). Germline assignment: CDR1 LGHNT and CDR2 FRNRAP. The ends were cut back, 8 bases at V and 7 bases at J, with 14 bases in the middle. This CDR3 has 12 amino acids. The CDR3 spells CASRWGDGEAFF. CDR3 sequence (DNA): TGTGCTAGTCGTTGGGGCGATGGTGAAGCTTTCTTT.

CDR3 amino acids: CASSPGTGYEQYV. The CDR3 bases are TGTGCCAGCAGCCCTGGGACAGGCTACGAGCAGTACGTC. The genes are TRBV11-2 and TRBJ2-7; 8 bases match TRBD1. Looked up from germline, CDR1 is SGHAT and CDR2 is FQNNGV. Trimming took 5 bases from V and 3 from J; bases not matched to a gene: 3. This CDR3 comprises 13 residues.

This clonotype was seen at least ten times. The chain is built from TRBV7-2 and TRBJ1-2, with 8 bases identical to TRBD1. From germline, CDR1 is SGHTA and CDR2 FQGNSA. The CDR3 loop spans 14 amino acids. Trimming removed 5 bases from V and 4 bases from J; junction bases left unmatched: 6. CDR3 nucleotide sequence: TGTGCCAGCAGCCCTGGACAGGGCGGCTATGGCTACACCTTC. Amino acid sequence: CASSPGQGGYGYTF.

There are a few counts of this clonotype. This chain uses TRBV7-2 with TRBJ1-4, with 8 bases matching TRBD1. The germline V gene has CDR1 SGHTA and CDR2 FQGNSA. J lost 7 bases, V lost 3 bases, and 4 bases had no gene match. The CDR3 has 14 amino acids. CDR3 loop: CASSLGRGREKLFF. The CDR3 region has the DNA TGTGCCAGCAGCTTGGGCAGGGGGCGTGAAAAACTGTTTTTT.

The chain has TRBV7-2 and TRBJ1-5; TRBD1 matches at 9 bases. Trimming removed 5 bases from V and 3 bases from J; junction bases left unmatched: 5. The CDR3 contains 15 residues. Per the germline V gene, CDR1 is SGHTA and CDR2 is FQGNSA. The CDR3 region has the DNA TGTGCCAGCAGCCCGGGGACAGGGCACAATCAGCCCCAGCATTTT. It codes for CASSPGTGHNQPQHF. The complete variable domain, with remaining parts taken from reference TRBV7-2 and TRBJ1-5, reads GAGVSQSPSNKVTEKGKDVELRCDPISGHTALYWYRQSLGQGLEFLIYFQGNSAPDKSGLPSDRFSAERTGGSVSTLTIQRTQQEDSAVYLCASSPGTGHNQPQHFGDGTRLSIL.

This clonotype was detected a few times. This sequence joins TRBV19 and TRBJ1-5, with a weak D call TRBD1 (6 bases). Germline CDR1 reads LNHDA; CDR2 reads SQIVND (reference sequence). The germline V and J ends were trimmed by 7 bases and 6 bases, with 13 bases remaining between them. The CDR3 extends over 13 amino acids. The CDR3 nucleotides are TGTGCCAGTAATGGGGGCGAAGTTCAGCCCCAGCATTTT. It encodes CASNGGEVQPQHF.

This chain uses TRBV5-1 with TRBJ2-1, with TRBD2 matching over 13 bases. The CDR3 totals 15 residues. Per germline, CDR1 SGHRS and CDR2 YFSETQ. V dropped 4 bases and J dropped 9; count of bases not matched to a gene: 7. CDR3 residues: CASSPGLAGISEQFF. For the CDR3, the DNA is TGCGCCAGCAGCCCGGGACTAGCGGGGATTAGTGAGCAGTTCTTC.

This clonotype showed up many times. The rearrangement links TRBV15 to TRBJ2-7, with TRBD2 identical over 7 bases. The CDR3 extends over 14 amino acids. J was trimmed by 2 bases and V by 1 base; bases with no gene match: 2. Germline assignment: CDR1 LNHNV and CDR2 YYDKDF (reference sequence). CDR3 loop: CATSRARGAYEQYV. The CDR3 bases are TGTGCCACCAGCAGAGCTCGGGGGGCCTACGAGCAGTACGTC.

The chain links TRBV27 to TRBJ1-1, with 8 positions matching TRBD1. Germline CDR1 reads MNHEY; CDR2 reads SMNVEV (reference sequence). J gave up 5 bases and V 5 bases, and 4 bases lay outside the gene matches. CDR3 length: 13 residues. CDR3 protein: CASSIDRGTEAFF. CDR3 sequence (DNA): TGTGCCAGCAGTATCGACAGGGGTACTGAAGCTTTCTTT.

This clonotype has more than one count but fewer than ten. The chain is built from TRBV5-6 and TRBJ1-2, with 7 bases aligning to TRBD1. V gave up 0 bases and J gave up 8 bases; unmatched junction bases: 4. Germline CDR1 SGHDT, CDR2 YYEEEE. The CDR3 runs 13 residues. The CDR3 coding sequence is TGTGCCAGCAGCTTGGACAGGGGTGTCGGCTACACCTTC. Translation gives CASSLDRGVGYTF.

This clonotype came up a few times. The chain uses TRBV12-3 or TRBV12-4 and TRBJ2-2; maybe TRBD1 (6 bases). The V gene lost 4 bases and the J gene lost 0 bases, with 9 bases spanning the gap. The CDR3 extends over 15 amino acids. CDR3 DNA: TGTGCCAGCAGTTCCGGGACATCGAACACCGGGGAGCTGTTTTTT. Its protein is CASSSGTSNTGELFF.